These 28 T cell receptor beta chains originate from one sample sequenced in a study of blood T cell repertoires in COVID-19. Only in-frame clones appear in the TCRdb table, and some are missing; sequencing was by immunoSEQ multiplex PCR. The sample includes a few hundred thousand clones, approximately 87% of them seen just once. Sequencing was carried out using PBMCs or T cells enriched from blood (not recorded which). The source is a woman between 45 and 65 years old who had recovered from COVID-19.

About this clone itself: This same CDR3 is encoded by further DNA sequences in the sample. V gene TRBV2 combines with J gene TRBJ1-2; TRBD1 is a possible D gene (5 bases). Germline V lookup: CDR1 SNHLY, CDR2 FYNNEI. V dropped 4 bases and J dropped 2 bases, with 5 bases sitting between them. The CDR3 contains 12 residues. CDR3 DNA: TGTGCCAGCAGTGGACAGAACTATGGCTACACCTTC. Protein: CASSGQNYGYTF.

The chain combines TRBV10-3 with TRBJ2-1, with a weak D call TRBD1 (6 bases). CDR1 and CDR2 from the germline V gene are ENHRY and SYGVKD. The CDR3 totals 18 residues. Trimming left V 4 bases short and J 4 bases short, with 23 bases between. CDR3 sequence: CAISGVDSRVGTYNEQFF. CDR3 in DNA: TGTGCCATCAGTGGGGTGGACAGCCGGGTTGGTACTTACAATGAGCAGTTCTTC.

Only a few counts were recorded for this clone. The chain uses TRBV28 and TRBJ1-2, with D maybe TRBD1 (5 bases). This CDR3 is 12 amino acids long. Germline V CDR1 and CDR2: MDHEN, SYDVKM. V lost 6 bases and J 5 bases, leaving 10 bases between the germline ends. Here the CDR3 DNA reads TGTGCCAGCAGGACGACAGAGTATGGCTACACCTTC. As protein: CASRTTEYGYTF.

This rearrangement joins TRBV7-9 to TRBJ1-1; a weak D match, TRBD1 (6 bases). Germline CDR1 SEHNR, CDR2 FQNEAQ (reference sequence). The CDR3 contains 16 residues. The V end was cut by 5 bases, the J end by 6 bases, with 22 bases between. The CDR3 is CASSQQTYREVAEAFF. The CDR3 DNA reads TGTGCCAGCAGCCAACAAACATACAGGGAAGTGGCTGAAGCTTTCTTT.

The rearrangement uses TRBV9 and TRBJ2-3; the match to TRBD2 covers 8 bases. V shed 3 bases, J shed 6 bases, and the junction held 9 bases outside the gene matches. The CDR3 has 15 amino acids. Germline V gene lookup returns CDR1 SGDLS and CDR2 YYNGEE. The CDR3 loop reads CASSAAGGALDTQYF. CDR3 sequence (DNA): TGTGCCAGCAGCGCCGCCGGGGGGGCTTTGGATACGCAGTATTTT.

The gene calls are TRBV29-1 and TRBJ1-6, with a tentative D call TRBD1 (6 bases). This CDR3 has 15 residues. CDR1 is SQVTM and CDR2 is ANQGSEA in the germline V gene. Between the trimmed V and J ends, which lost 5 bases and 7 bases, there was a span of 18 bases. The CDR3 DNA reads TGCAGCGTTCGGTTGGGGGCGTTGGGGAATTCACCCCTCCACTTT. It yields the protein CSVRLGALGNSPLHF.

This chain connects TRBV18 to TRBJ1-5, with unresolved D. The CDR3 runs 17 residues. Germline V gene data show CDR1 as KGHSH and CDR2 as LQKENI. The V end lost 3 bases, the J end lost 5 bases, and 20 bases lay between the germline ends. CDR3 nucleotide sequence: TGTGCCAGCTCACCCACGTCAGGCAGGATGCGCGATCAGCCCCAGCATTTT. It codes for CASSPTSGRMRDQPQHF.

The table lists this clone with a few counts. V gene TRBV5-5 combines with J gene TRBJ1-1; D not resolved. V lost 0 bases to trimming and J lost 8 bases, with 14 bases between them. Per germline, CDR1 SGHKS and CDR2 YYEKEE (reference sequence). This CDR3 is built from 14 residues. CDR3 nucleotide sequence: TGTGCCAGCAGCTTGGGAGATCCCACGCCCGAAGCTTTCTTT. Protein sequence: CASSLGDPTPEAFF.

V usage is TRBV19 and J usage is TRBJ1-4; D is unresolved. V dropped 7 bases and J dropped 5 bases, with 17 bases sitting between them. The CDR3 is 15 residues long. Per germline, CDR1 LNHDA and CDR2 SQIVND (reference sequence). Here the CDR3 DNA reads TGTGCCAGTAAGGCCGGGAGAGGCGCAAATGAAAAACTGTTTTTT. Translated: CASKAGRGANEKLFF.

This clone was counted a few times. The chain employs TRBV5-6 and TRBJ1-4, with D possibly matching TRBD1 (5 bases). The germline gives CDR1 SGHDT, CDR2 YYEEEE. Trimming left V 0 bases short and J 5 bases short, with 11 bases between. The CDR3 length is 15 residues. This chain's CDR3 is CASSLVAGGNEKLFF. For the CDR3, the DNA is TGTGCCAGCAGCTTGGTGGCCGGGGGGAATGAAAAACTGTTTTTT.

The V call is TRBV12-3 or TRBV12-4, the J call TRBJ2-7; TRBD1 matches at 8 bases. The CDR3 contains 13 residues. The trim removed 6 bases at V and 3 bases at J, leaving 4 bases unmatched. The CDR3 DNA sequence: TGTGCCAGCAGAAGGGGACAGGACTACGAGCAGTACTTC. It specifies CASRRGQDYEQYF.

The chain joins TRBV11-3 to TRBJ2-1; tentatively, D is TRBD1 (5 bases). Trimming removed 2 bases from V and 5 bases from J, with 7 bases in between. The CDR3 has 13 amino acids. Germline-derived CDR1 and CDR2 are SGHNT and YENEEA. The CDR3 DNA sequence: TGTGCCAGCAGCTTAAGACAGCACAATGAGCAGTTCTTC. Protein product: CASSLRQHNEQFF.

The CDR3 here is CASSIEMNTEAFF. The CDR3 DNA follows: TGTGCCAGCAGCATAGAGATGAACACTGAAGCTTTCTTT. The chain uses TRBV21-1 and TRBJ1-1. TRBV21-1 is designated a pseudogene. CDR3 length: 13 amino acids.

As regards this clone: One end of the junction does not line up with germline, which may come from a read error. The V and J genes are TRBV5-8 and TRBJ2-1; D perhaps matches TRBD1 (5 bases). This CDR3 is 11 amino acids long. Germline loops: CDR1 SGHTS, CDR2 YDEGEE. The CDR3 protein is CASSLRSRTLF. CDR3 DNA: TGTGCCAGCAGCTTGAGGTCTCGGACACTCTTC.

The table lists this clone with a few counts. J is TRBJ1-3 and V is TRBV28, with D hard to call. CDR3 length: 15 residues. Germline values: CDR1 MDHEN, CDR2 SYDVKM. V was shortened by 7 bases and J by 0 bases, with 13 bases between the two germline ends. The DNA for the CDR3 is TGTGCCAGCACCCTACTTACCACCTCTGGAAACACCATATATTTT. Encoded protein: CASTLLTTSGNTIYF.

CDR3 residues: CASSPTGGEQYF. CDR3 in DNA: TGTGCCAGCAGTCCTACAGGGGGAGAGCAGTACTTC. This chain uses TRBV12-3 or TRBV12-4 with TRBJ2-7; 8 bases line up with TRBD1. The V and J ends lost 5 bases and 7 bases, in that order; junction bases with no gene match: 4. This CDR3 comprises 12 residues.

The gene calls are TRBV5-4 and TRBJ1-3; D uncertain. The CDR3 has 13 residues. Trimming left V 4 bases short and J 4 bases short, with 9 bases between. Germline V gives CDR1 SGHNT, CDR2 YYREEE (reference sequence). The CDR3 region is CASSPPNGNTIYF. CDR3 DNA sequence: TGTGCCAGCAGCCCGCCTAACGGAAACACCATATATTTT.

The CDR3 sequence is CASSPLSVNLITNYGYTF. The CDR3 DNA sequence: TGTGCCAGCAGCCCATTGAGTGTTAATTTAATAACTAACTATGGCTACACCTTC. V usage is TRBV5-8 and J usage is TRBJ1-2; the D is unclear. CDR1 SGHTS and CDR2 YDEGEE come from the germline V gene. Between the trimmed V and J ends, which lost 4 bases and 0 bases, there was a span of 22 bases. The CDR3 consists of 18 residues.

CDR3 coding DNA: TGTGCCAGCAGTTTAGCCGGCGGGAAGAATGAAAAACTGTTTTTT. Translation: CASSLAGGKNEKLFF. The chain uses TRBV27 and TRBJ1-4; D is unclear. The CDR3 is 15 amino acids. The V and J ends lost 2 bases and 5 bases respectively, with 12 bases between them. CDR1 is MNHEY and CDR2 is SMNVEV in the germline V gene (reference sequence).

The chain uses TRBV6-5 and TRBJ1-2; D unclear. The V end was cut by 7 bases, the J end by 7 bases, with 13 bases between. The CDR3 extends over 12 amino acids. CDR1 MNHEY and CDR2 SVGAGI come from the germline V gene. CDR3 in amino acids: CASINREGGYTF. CDR3 DNA sequence: TGTGCCAGCATTAACCGGGAGGGTGGCTACACCTTC.

This clone was counted only a few times. The sample contains more than one DNA sequence encoding this CDR3. The chain couples TRBV3-1 (or the pseudogene TRBV3-2) to TRBJ1-1; a possible D gene is TRBD1 (6 bases). CDR1 LGHDT and CDR2 YNNKEL come from the germline V gene (reference sequence). The CDR3 extends over 14 amino acids. V was pared by 1 base and J by 0 bases, with 6 bases between. The chain's CDR3 is CASSQGQVNTEAFF. CDR3 bases: TGTGCCAGCAGCCAAGGACAGGTGAACACTGAAGCTTTCTTT.

The CDR3 spells CAWSPGNLYEQYF. The CDR3 coding sequence is TGTGCCTGGAGTCCGGGAAATCTCTACGAGCAGTACTTC. The chain joins TRBV30 to TRBJ2-7, with a possible D match to TRBD2 (5 bases). The germline V gene has CDR1 GTSNPN and CDR2 SVGIG (reference sequence). V was pared by 2 bases and J by 3 bases, with 11 bases between. The CDR3 contains 13 residues.

The chain combines TRBV7-9 with TRBJ1-6, with D maybe TRBD1 (5 bases). Germline assignment: CDR1 SEHNR and CDR2 FQNEAQ (reference sequence). This CDR3 has 19 residues. V was pared by 8 bases and J by 0 bases, with 23 bases between. The CDR3 nucleotides read TGTGCCAGCTCGTCAGGGTGGGCAGGCGGGAGCTCCTATAATTCACCCCTCCACTTT. It specifies CASSSGWAGGSSYNSPLHF.

The chain employs TRBV3-1 (or the pseudogene TRBV3-2) and TRBJ1-4; 7 positions match TRBD1. CDR1 is LGHDT, CDR2 YNNKEL, per germline (reference sequence). The CDR3 totals 15 residues. Trimming cost V 5 bases and J 8 bases; bases outside gene matches: 11. CDR3 loop: CASSSTSTGLEKLFF. The CDR3 nucleotides read TGTGCCAGCAGCTCTACCTCGACAGGGTTAGAAAAACTGTTTTTT.

This sequence joins TRBV2 and TRBJ2-5, with 10 bases identical to TRBD1. The CDR3 consists of 16 residues. Germline CDR1 reads SNHLY; CDR2 reads FYNNEI. V lost 8 bases, J lost 6 bases, and 15 bases stayed unmatched. The CDR3 reads CASGDIWDRGRKTQYF. The CDR3, as DNA: TGTGCCAGCGGGGATATTTGGGACAGGGGAAGGAAGACCCAGTACTTC.

The gene calls are TRBV3-1 (or the pseudogene TRBV3-2) and TRBJ2-1; 10 positions agree with TRBD2. Germline V gene lookup returns CDR1 LGHDT and CDR2 YNNKEL (reference sequence). Trimming took 4 bases from V and 10 from J; bases not matched to a gene: 13. CDR3 size: 16 residues. The CDR3 reads CASSRSGAGGPREQFF. Written as DNA, the CDR3 is TGTGCCAGCAGCCGCTCTGGAGCGGGGGGGCCCCGGGAGCAGTTCTTC.

CDR3 sequence: CAWRGTPTLGAFF. In nucleotides, the CDR3 is TGTGCCTGGAGGGGGACACCTACCCTCGGCGCTTTCTTT. This sequence joins TRBV30 and TRBJ1-1; D might be TRBD1 (6 bases). V lost 3 bases and J lost 11, with 19 bases in between. The CDR3 length is 13 residues. Germline CDR1 and CDR2: GTSNPN and SVGIG (reference sequence).

A note on this clone: The sample carries other DNA sequences with the same CDR3. The chain uses TRBV4-1 and TRBJ1-3; D possibly corresponds to TRBD1 (6 bases). This CDR3 is built from 15 residues. Trimming cost V 3 bases and J 2 bases, with 11 bases left between them. CDR1 MGHRA and CDR2 YSYEKL come from the germline V gene. The CDR3 DNA sequence: TGCGCCAGCAGCCAGACAGGTTTTACTGGAAACACCATATATTTT. Its protein is CASSQTGFTGNTIYF.